This TCR beta chain is from a study of blood T cells in healthy people across ages. The authors ran a second PCR of 7 to 11 cycles using a sample-barcoded 5' primer and a J-beta primer mix. TCRdb reprocessed the 5' RACE reads with MiXCR, giving one entry per CDR3 protein. The sample contains about 640,000 distinct CDR3 sequences, under 65% of which appear only once. Of note for this clonotype: Its cognate antigen is unknown.

Findings of the study overall: Donors of long life had a larger count of naive CD4+ cells and greater diversity than aged donors. A roughly linear fall in TCR beta diversity per million T cells was seen with increasing age.

This TCR was sampled from a man in his 60s in good health. Sequenced: blood.

This chain's CDR3 is CASARGLGSYNEQFF. CDR3 bases: TGTGCCAGCGCCAGGGGGCTAGGCTCCTACAATGAGCAGTTCTTC. The chain couples TRBV27 to TRBJ2-1; TRBD1 matches 8 bases. From germline, CDR1 is MNHEY and CDR2 SMNVEV (reference sequence). V lost 8 bases to trimming and J lost 0 bases; unmatched junction nucleotides: 6. This CDR3 is built from 15 residues.